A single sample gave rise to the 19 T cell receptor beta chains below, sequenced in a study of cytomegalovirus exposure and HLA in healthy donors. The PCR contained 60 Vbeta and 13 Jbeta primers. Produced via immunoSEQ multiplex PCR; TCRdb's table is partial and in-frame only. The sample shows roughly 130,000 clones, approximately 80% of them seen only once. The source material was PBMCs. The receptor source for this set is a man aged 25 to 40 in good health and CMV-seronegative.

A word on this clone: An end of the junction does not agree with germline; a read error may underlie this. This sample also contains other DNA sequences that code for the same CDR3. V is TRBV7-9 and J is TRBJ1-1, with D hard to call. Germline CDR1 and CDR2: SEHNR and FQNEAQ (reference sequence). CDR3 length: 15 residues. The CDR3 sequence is CASSLVGGSDTEAFF. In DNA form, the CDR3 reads TGTGCCAGTAGCTTAGTTGGAGGGAGTGACACTGAAGCTTTCTTT.

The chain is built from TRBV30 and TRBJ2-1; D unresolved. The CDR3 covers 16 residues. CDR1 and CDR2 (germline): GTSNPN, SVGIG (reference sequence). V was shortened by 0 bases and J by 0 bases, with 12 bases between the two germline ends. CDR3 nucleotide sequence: TGTGCCTGGAGTGTGGCTTTTTCAAGCTCCTACAATGAGCAGTTCTTC. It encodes CAWSVAFSSSYNEQFF.

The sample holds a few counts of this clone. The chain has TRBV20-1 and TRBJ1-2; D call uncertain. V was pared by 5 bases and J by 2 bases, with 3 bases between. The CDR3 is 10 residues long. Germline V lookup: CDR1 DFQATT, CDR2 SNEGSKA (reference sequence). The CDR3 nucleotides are TGCAGTGCTCCAAACTATGGCTACACCTTC. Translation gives CSAPNYGYTF.

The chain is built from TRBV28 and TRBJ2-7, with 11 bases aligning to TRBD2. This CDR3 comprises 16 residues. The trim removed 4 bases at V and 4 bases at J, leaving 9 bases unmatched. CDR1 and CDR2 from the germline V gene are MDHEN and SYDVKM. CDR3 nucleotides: TGTGCCAGCAGTTCCCTCCTGGGACTAGCGGAGTACGAGCAGTACTTC. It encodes CASSSLLGLAEYEQYF.

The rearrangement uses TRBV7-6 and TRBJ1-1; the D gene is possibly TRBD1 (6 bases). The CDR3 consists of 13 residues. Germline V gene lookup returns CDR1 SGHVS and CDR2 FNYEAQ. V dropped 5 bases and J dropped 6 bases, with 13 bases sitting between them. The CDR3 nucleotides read TGTGCCAGCAGCCCCCCAGGGACATCTGAAGCTTTCTTT. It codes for CASSPPGTSEAFF.

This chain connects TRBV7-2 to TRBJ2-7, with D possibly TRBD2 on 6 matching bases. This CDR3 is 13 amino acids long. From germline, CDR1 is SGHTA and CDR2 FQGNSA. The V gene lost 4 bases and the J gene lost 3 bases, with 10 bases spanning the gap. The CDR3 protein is CASSSGSGYEQYF. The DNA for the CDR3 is TGTGCCAGCAGCTCCGGGAGTGGCTACGAGCAGTACTTC.

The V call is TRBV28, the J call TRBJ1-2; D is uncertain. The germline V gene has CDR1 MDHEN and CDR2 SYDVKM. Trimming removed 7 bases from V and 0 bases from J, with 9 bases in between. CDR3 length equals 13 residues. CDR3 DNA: TGTGCCAGCAAGTCGGTAGCTAACTATGGCTACACCTTC. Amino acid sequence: CASKSVANYGYTF.

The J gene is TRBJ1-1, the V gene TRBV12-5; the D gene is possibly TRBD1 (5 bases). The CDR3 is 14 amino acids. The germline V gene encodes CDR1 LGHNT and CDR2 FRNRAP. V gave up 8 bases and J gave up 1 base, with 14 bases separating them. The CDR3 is CASWQGERNTEAFF. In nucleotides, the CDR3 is TGTGCTAGTTGGCAGGGCGAGAGGAACACTGAAGCTTTCTTT.

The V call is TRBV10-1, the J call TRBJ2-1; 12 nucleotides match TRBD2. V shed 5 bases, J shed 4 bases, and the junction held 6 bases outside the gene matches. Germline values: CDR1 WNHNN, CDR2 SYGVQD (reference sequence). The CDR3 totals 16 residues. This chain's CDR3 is CASSRTGLAGYNEQFF. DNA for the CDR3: TGCGCCAGCAGTCGAACCGGACTAGCGGGATACAATGAGCAGTTCTTC.

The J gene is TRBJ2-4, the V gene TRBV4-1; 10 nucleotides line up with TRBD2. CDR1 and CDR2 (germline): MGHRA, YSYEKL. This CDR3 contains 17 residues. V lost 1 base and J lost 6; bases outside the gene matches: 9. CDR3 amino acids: CASSQVSGRPSGNIQYF. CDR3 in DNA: TGCGCCAGCAGCCAAGTTAGCGGGAGGCCGTCCGGAAACATTCAGTACTTC.

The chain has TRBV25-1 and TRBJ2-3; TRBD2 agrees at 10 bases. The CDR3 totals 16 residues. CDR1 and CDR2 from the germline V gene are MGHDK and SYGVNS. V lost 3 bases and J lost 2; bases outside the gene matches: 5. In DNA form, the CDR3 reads TGTGCCAGCAGTGAGCTAGCGGGAGAGGACACAGATACGCAGTATTTT. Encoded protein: CASSELAGEDTDTQYF.

The CDR3 region has the DNA TGCGCCAGCAGGGAGCGGGCGGCTCTAGGCTATGGCTACACCTTC. Residues: CASRERAALGYGYTF. The chain joins TRBV4-1 to TRBJ1-2; D is ambiguous. V was shortened by 6 bases and J by 4 bases, with 18 bases between the two germline ends. The CDR3 totals 15 residues. Germline loops: CDR1 MGHRA, CDR2 YSYEKL.

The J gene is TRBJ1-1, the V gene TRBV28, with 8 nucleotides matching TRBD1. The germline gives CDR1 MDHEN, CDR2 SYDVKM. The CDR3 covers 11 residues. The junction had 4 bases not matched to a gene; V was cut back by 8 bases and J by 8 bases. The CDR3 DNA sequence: TGTGCCAGCCTATCAGGGGGCGAAGCTTTCTTT. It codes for CASLSGGEAFF.

DNA of the CDR3: TGTGCCAGCAGTCCCATGGGGCCAGCAGGTGAGCAGTTCTTC. Translating gives CASSPMGPAGEQFF. This chain links TRBV25-1 with TRBJ2-1; perhaps TRBD1 as D (5 bases). Germline CDR1 is MGHDK and CDR2 is SYGVNS. The CDR3 is made up of 14 amino acids. Trimming left V 5 bases short and J 9 bases short, with 17 bases between.

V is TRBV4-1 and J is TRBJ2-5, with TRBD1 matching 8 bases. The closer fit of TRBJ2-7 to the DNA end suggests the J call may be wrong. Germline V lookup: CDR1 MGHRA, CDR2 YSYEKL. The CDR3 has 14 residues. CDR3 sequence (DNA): TGCGCCAGCAGCCACCCGGGACAGGCCTACGAGCAGTACTTC. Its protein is CASSHPGQAYEQYF.

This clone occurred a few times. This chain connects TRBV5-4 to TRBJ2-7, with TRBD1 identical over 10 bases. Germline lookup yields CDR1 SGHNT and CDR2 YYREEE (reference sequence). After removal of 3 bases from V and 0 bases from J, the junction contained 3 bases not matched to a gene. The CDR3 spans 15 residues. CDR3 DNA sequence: TGTGCCAGCAGCTCGAGGACAGGGGGCTCCTACGAGCAGTACTTC. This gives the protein CASSSRTGGSYEQYF.

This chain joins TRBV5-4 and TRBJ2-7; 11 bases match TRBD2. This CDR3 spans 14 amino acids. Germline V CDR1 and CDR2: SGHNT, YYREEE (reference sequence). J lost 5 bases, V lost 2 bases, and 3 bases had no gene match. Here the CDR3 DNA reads TGTGCCAGCAGCTTTGGACTAGCGGGTGACGAGCAGTACTTC. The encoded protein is CASSFGLAGDEQYF.

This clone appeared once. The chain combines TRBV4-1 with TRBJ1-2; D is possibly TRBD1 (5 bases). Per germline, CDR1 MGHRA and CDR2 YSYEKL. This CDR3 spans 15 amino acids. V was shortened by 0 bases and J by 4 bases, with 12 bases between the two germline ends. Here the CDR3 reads CASSQEGGSLYGYTF. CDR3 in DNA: TGCGCCAGCAGCCAAGAGGGGGGATCGCTCTATGGCTACACCTTC.

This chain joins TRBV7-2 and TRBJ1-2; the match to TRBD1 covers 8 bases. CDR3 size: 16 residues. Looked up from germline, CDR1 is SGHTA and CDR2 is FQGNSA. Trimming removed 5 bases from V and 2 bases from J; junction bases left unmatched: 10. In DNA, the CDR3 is TGTGCCAGCAGCCCGCAGACAGGGGCTGTAAACTATGGCTACACCTTC. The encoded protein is CASSPQTGAVNYGYTF.